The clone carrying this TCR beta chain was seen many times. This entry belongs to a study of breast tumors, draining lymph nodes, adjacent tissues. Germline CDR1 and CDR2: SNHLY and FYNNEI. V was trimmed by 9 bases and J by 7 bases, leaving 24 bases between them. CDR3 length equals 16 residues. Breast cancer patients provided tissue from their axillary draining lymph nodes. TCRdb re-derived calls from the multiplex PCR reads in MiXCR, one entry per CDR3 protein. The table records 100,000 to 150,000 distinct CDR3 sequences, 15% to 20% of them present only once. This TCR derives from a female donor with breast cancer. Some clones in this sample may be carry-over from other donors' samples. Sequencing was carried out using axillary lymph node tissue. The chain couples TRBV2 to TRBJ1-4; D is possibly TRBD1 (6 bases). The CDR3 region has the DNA TGTGCCAGTTCGGTGAGCGGGGCAGGGGTTAGTGAAAAACTGTTTTTT. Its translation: CASSVSGAGVSEKLFF.